This T cell receptor (beta chain) was identified during a study of T cell responses to AZD1222 COVID-19 vaccine. As regards this clone: Its antigen is unidentified.

Assay: immunoSEQ multiplex PCR; the TCRdb copy retains only in-frame clones and omits some. The data show 95,000 to 100,000 clones, with around nine tenths seen just once and around 1.3% held by the top ten. Study observations and caveats: There were repertoire samples only from the period after the peak T cell response.

Unmatched junction bases numbered 12, after V lost 5 bases and J lost 6 bases. CDR1 and CDR2 (germline): SEHNR, FQNEAQ (reference sequence). There are 16 residues in the CDR3. This material consisted of peripheral blood, taken on day 0 of AZD1222 vaccination. The receptor was derived from an adult in good health. V gene TRBV7-9 combines with J gene TRBJ2-1, with TRBD1 matching 8 bases. The CDR3 region has the DNA TGTGCCAGCAGCCCTCCCGCCGGGACAGGCAGCAATGAGCAGTTCTTC. Protein sequence: CASSPPAGTGSNEQFF.